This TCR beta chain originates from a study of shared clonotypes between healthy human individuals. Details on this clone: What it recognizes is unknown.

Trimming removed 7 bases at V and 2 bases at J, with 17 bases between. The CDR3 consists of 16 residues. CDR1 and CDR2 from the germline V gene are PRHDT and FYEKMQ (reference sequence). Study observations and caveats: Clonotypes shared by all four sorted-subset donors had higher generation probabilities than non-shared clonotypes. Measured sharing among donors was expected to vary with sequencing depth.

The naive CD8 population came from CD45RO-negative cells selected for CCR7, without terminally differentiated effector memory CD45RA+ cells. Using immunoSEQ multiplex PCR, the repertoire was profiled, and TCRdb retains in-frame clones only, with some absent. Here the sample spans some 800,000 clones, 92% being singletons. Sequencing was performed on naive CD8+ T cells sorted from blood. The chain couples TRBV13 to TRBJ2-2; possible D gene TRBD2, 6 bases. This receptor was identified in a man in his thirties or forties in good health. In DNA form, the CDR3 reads TGTGCCAGCAAGGCGAGGAGGGAGGATAACACCGGGGAGCTGTTTTTT. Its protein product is CASKARREDNTGELFF.